The entry below describes one T cell receptor beta chain. A much larger clone lies a single base off, so this may be a read error. The source of the sample is a study of molecular identifiers for immune sequencing clone quantification. The CDR3 totals 18 residues. The V gene's germline CDR1 is SGHVS and CDR2 FNYEAQ. TCRdb re-called the PCR reads with MiXCR, one entry per CDR3 protein. This sample has 460,000 or so distinct CDR3 sequences, with about 21% found just once. This receptor was obtained from a human donor in good health. Some libraries in this study had Jurkat cell RNA spiked in. The V and J genes are TRBV7-6 and TRBJ2-1; TRBD2 matches 9 bases. The specimen sequenced was naive CD8+ T cells from blood, with Jurkat cell RNA spiked in. Subset: FACS-sorted CD8+CD4-CCR7+CD45RA+ naive T cells. The CDR3 sequence is CASSLGLAGYVNYSEQFF. Here the CDR3 DNA reads TGTGCCAGCAGCTTAGGGCTAGCGGGGTACGTTAACTACAGTGAGCAGTTCTTC.